This is a list of T cell receptor beta chains from one sample in a study of CD8 T cells in ankylosing spondylitis. Using its own MiXCR run on the 5' RACE reads, TCRdb lists one record per CDR3 protein. This table has some 220,000 distinct CDR3 sequences, less than 9.5% appearing once. The sample comprised blood, either unsorted or a sorted T cell fraction (not recorded which). The origin of the receptors is a female donor with ankylosing spondylitis or in good health (not recorded which). The conserved cysteine and the conserved F or W are not part of the CDR3 here.

TRBJ2-7,TRBV11-2,ASSLGGSGIGYEQY
TRBJ2-1,TRBV7-2,ASSGVGGANEQF
TRBJ1-5,TRBV29-1,SAALDSNQPQH
TRBJ2-7,TRBV20-1,SPQQGDEQY
TRBJ2-7,TRBV5-5,ASSSLLLADYEQY
TRBJ2-4,TRBV6-2/TRBV6-3,ASSSSVIAKNIQY
TRBJ2-4,TRBV5-1,ASSLGHRSLAKNIQY
TRBJ1-1,TRBV10-3,AISEGREAF
TRBJ2-4,TRBV7-2,ASSLFRGSKNIQY
TRBJ2-1,TRBV10-3,AISESSENEQF
TRBJ2-5,TRBV20-1,SARDPGGGSRETQY
TRBJ2-4,TRBV20-1,SAGQGPYGDIQY
TRBJ2-1,TRBV30,AWAATWAGEQF
TRBJ1-5,TRBV2,ASAWGSRQPQH
TRBJ2-3,TRBV29-1,SVRQKHTDTQY
TRBJ2-7,TRBV7-2,ASSLVGTSGRTEQY
TRBJ1-2,TRBV3-1,ASTSSEVSGYT
TRBJ1-2,TRBV7-2,ASSLFEGHYGYT
TRBJ2-1,TRBV20-1,SALGLADYNEQF
TRBJ2-1,TRBV6-2/TRBV6-3,ASSRAGVSNEQF
TRBJ1-1,TRBV7-2,ASSRVHTEAF
TRBJ2-3,TRBV29-1,SVGTGEATDTQY